Below are 26 T cell receptor beta chains sequenced from a single sample in a study of T cells in Graves' hyperthyroidism and ophthalmopathy. RNA transcripts gave rise to amplified TCR beta CDR3 regions. The HTBI set primed first-round TCR CDR3 RT-PCR. One entry per CDR3 protein, called by TCRdb with MiXCR from the multiplex PCR reads. The sample consists of around 530,000 distinct CDR3 sequences, roughly 17% of them appearing once. The source material was blood. The receptor source for this set is a woman aged 18-35 years with Graves' ophthalmopathy.

This clonotype was seen at least ten times. The chain recombines TRBV28 with TRBJ1-5; unclear D gene. Trimming took off 5 bases at V and 2 bases at J, with 13 bases between the two ends. Germline values: CDR1 MDHEN, CDR2 SYDVKM. The CDR3 has 15 amino acids. CDR3 bases: TGTGCCAGCAGTCCCTTATCTCGGGGCAATCAGCCCCAGCATTTT. Its translation: CASSPLSRGNQPQHF.

To note about this clonotype: A much larger clone lies one base from this, so it may be a read error. This chain uses TRBV6-1 with TRBJ2-5; D unresolved. CDR1 is MNHNS and CDR2 is SASEGT in the germline V gene. The CDR3 runs to 14 residues. DNA for the CDR3: TGTGCCAGCAGTCTTGACTCAATCCAAGAGGCCCAGTACTTC. It is translated as CASSLDSIQEAQYF.

The table lists this clonotype with many counts. The chain combines TRBV7-2 with TRBJ2-5; D remains ambiguous. The CDR3 has 12 amino acids. The V gene's germline CDR1 is SGHTA and CDR2 FQGNSA. V lost 3 bases and J lost 3, with 5 bases in between. The CDR3 is CASSLEEETQYF. In nucleotides, the CDR3 is TGTGCCAGCAGCTTGGAAGAAGAGACCCAGTACTTC.

Worth noting for this clonotype: A much larger clonotype is one base distant, so this may be a read error. The chain employs TRBV11-2 and TRBJ2-2, with TRBD2 as a possible D gene (5 bases). Looked up from germline, CDR1 is SGHAT and CDR2 is FQNNGV. The CDR3 runs 14 residues. The CDR3 bases are TGTGCCAGCAGTCCTCGTCGGAACACCGGGGAGCCGTTTTTT. It specifies CASSPRRNTGEPFF. Using reference TRBV11-2 and TRBJ2-2 for the parts outside the CDR3, the full variable domain is EAGVAQSPRYKIIEKRQSVAFWCNPISGHATLYWYQQILGQGPKLLIQFQNNGVVDDSQLPKDRFSAERLKGVDSTLKIQPAKLEDSAVYLCASSPRRNTGEPFFGEGSRLTVL.

CDR3 bases: TGTGCCAGCAGCCCTTTACGGACTAGTTATTATCGCCACCTCTACAATGAGCAGTTCTTC. It translates to CASSPLRTSYYRHLYNEQFF. The chain recombines TRBV3-1 with TRBJ2-1; 7 nucleotides agree with TRBD2. The CDR3 is made up of 20 amino acids. Per germline, CDR1 LGHDT and CDR2 YNNKEL (reference sequence). Unmatched junction bases numbered 21, after V lost 4 bases and J lost 3 bases.

This clonotype appeared a few times. CDR3 bases: TGTGCCAGCAGTTCCGGACTCGGCGAGGGGGGTGGCTACACCTTC. Protein product: CASSSGLGEGGGYTF. The V and J genes are TRBV5-4 and TRBJ1-2; perhaps TRBD1 as D (6 bases). The CDR3 is made up of 15 amino acids. Trimming removed 5 bases at V and 7 bases at J, with 21 bases between. Germline CDR1 SGHNT, CDR2 YYREEE (reference sequence).

This clonotype was detected many times. This chain links TRBV28 with TRBJ2-1, with 9 bases matching TRBD1. V shed 7 bases, J shed 8 bases, and the junction held 9 bases outside the gene matches. The CDR3 runs 14 residues. CDR1 MDHEN and CDR2 SYDVKM come from the germline V gene. DNA of the CDR3: TGTGCCAGCAACGCGGACAGGGGAGGAGATGAGCAGTTCTTC. Translation: CASNADRGGDEQFF.

There are a few counts of this clonotype. This chain joins TRBV20-1 and TRBJ2-7, with a possible D match to TRBD1 (6 bases). CDR3 size: 14 residues. In germline, CDR1 is DFQATT, CDR2 SNEGSKA (reference sequence). Trimming took off 4 bases at V and 0 bases at J, with 13 bases between the two ends. The CDR3 DNA reads TGCAGTGCTACCGGACAGCAGACCTCCTACGAGCAGTACTTC. Its translation: CSATGQQTSYEQYF.

Ten or more counts support this clonotype. V usage is TRBV18 and J usage is TRBJ1-4, with 8 positions matching TRBD1. This CDR3 region has 16 residues. CDR1 KGHSH and CDR2 LQKENI come from the germline V gene. With 3 bases clipped from V and 5 bases from J, the junction kept 8 bases outside the gene matches. DNA of the CDR3: TGTGCCAGCTCACCTTCCCTCGGACAGGGAAATGAAAAACTGTTTTTT. Residues: CASSPSLGQGNEKLFF. Filled out from reference TRBV18 and TRBJ1-4, the complete variable domain reads NAGVMQNPRHLVRRRGQEARLRCSPMKGHSHVYWYRQLPEEGLKFMVYLQKENIIDESGMPKERFSAEFPKEGPSILRIQQVVRGDSAAYFCASSPSLGQGNEKLFFGSGTQLSVL.

V usage is TRBV28 and J usage is TRBJ1-1; D gene ambiguous. The length of the CDR3 is 13 residues. V gave up 2 bases and J gave up 4 bases, with 8 bases separating them. CDR1 and CDR2 from the germline V gene are MDHEN and SYDVKM. In DNA form, the CDR3 reads TGTGCCAGCAGTTTAGAGGAGGGCACTGAAGCTTTCTTT. Translation gives CASSLEEGTEAFF.

This clonotype was seen only once. This may come from a read error, since a much larger clone is one base off. The gene calls are TRBV7-9 and TRBJ2-3; 9 nucleotides match TRBD1. Germline V lookup: CDR1 SEHNR, CDR2 FQNEAQ (reference sequence). This CDR3 comprises 19 residues. DNA for the CDR3: TGTACCAGCAGCTTCCGGGACAGGGTTTTCAGCGGGAGCACAGATACGCAGTATTTT. It translates to CTSSFRDRVFSGSTDTQYF.

The chain employs TRBV19 and TRBJ1-2; D ambiguous. CDR3 length: 14 residues. V lost 3 bases and J lost 4, with 12 bases in between. Germline CDR1 is LNHDA and CDR2 is SQIVND (reference sequence). This CDR3 is CASSMAQTSYGYTF. CDR3 DNA: TGTGCCAGTAGTATGGCGCAGACCTCCTATGGCTACACCTTC.

The genes are TRBV15 and TRBJ2-7; 7 bases map to TRBD1. V lost 5 bases and J lost 0; bases outside the gene matches: 10. Germline-derived CDR1 and CDR2 are LNHNV and YYDKDF (reference sequence). This CDR3 has 16 residues. The CDR3 DNA follows: TGTGCCACCAGCGGCCTGAACCGGGACAGCTCCTACGAGCAGTACTTC. Translating gives CATSGLNRDSSYEQYF.

This clonotype was counted ten times or more. V usage is TRBV20-1 and J usage is TRBJ2-5; maybe TRBD2 (7 bases). This CDR3 is 16 amino acids long. V was clipped by 0 bases and J by 6 bases, with 20 bases between them. The germline V gene encodes CDR1 DFQATT and CDR2 SNEGSKA (reference sequence). The CDR3 spells CSARDTRGGAGQTQYF. The CDR3 bases are TGCAGTGCTAGAGACACGAGGGGGGGGGCTGGGCAGACCCAGTACTTC.

Only a few counts were recorded for this clonotype. The chain is built from TRBV16 and TRBJ1-1; D uncertain. Germline-derived CDR1 and CDR2 are KGHSY and FQNENV. This CDR3 is 15 amino acids long. V dropped 0 bases and J dropped 1 base, with 9 bases sitting between them. In nucleotides, the CDR3 is TGTGCCAGCAGCCAATCCCGGGTAGGGAACACTGAAGCTTTCTTT. Its protein is CASSQSRVGNTEAFF.

This clonotype was seen at least ten times. The rearrangement uses TRBV11-1 and TRBJ2-3; D is unresolved. Per the germline V gene, CDR1 is SGHAT and CDR2 is FQDESV (reference sequence). Trimming left V 1 base short and J 3 bases short, with 14 bases between. The CDR3 length is 16 residues. CDR3 coding DNA: TGTGCCAGCAGCTTAGGGCAGACCTCACCAACAGATACGCAGTATTTT. Residues: CASSLGQTSPTDTQYF.

This chain joins TRBV19 and TRBJ1-4, with TRBD1 matching over 9 bases. Germline CDR1 is LNHDA and CDR2 is SQIVND (reference sequence). V lost 7 bases to trimming and J lost 7 bases; unmatched junction nucleotides: 10. This CDR3 has 15 amino acids. The CDR3 sequence: CASNPSRDRAEKLFF. CDR3 sequence (DNA): TGTGCCAGTAATCCTTCCCGGGACAGGGCTGAAAAACTGTTTTTT.

This clonotype was detected ten times or more. The V and J genes are TRBV12-3 or TRBV12-4 and TRBJ2-1; 13 bases are a match to TRBD2. Germline trimming cut 6 bases from V and 4 bases from J; bases unmatched to any gene: 6. The CDR3 sequence is 16 residues long. CDR3 region: CASSILAGGLYNEQFF. The CDR3 DNA is TGTGCCAGCAGCATACTAGCGGGGGGGCTATACAATGAGCAGTTCTTC.

This clonotype showed up just a few times. This sequence joins TRBV14 and TRBJ1-2; a possible D gene is TRBD1 (5 bases). The CDR3 is made up of 15 amino acids. Trimming pared 1 base from V and 5 bases from J, leaving 14 bases between. Germline lookup yields CDR1 SGHDN and CDR2 FVKESK. This CDR3 reads CASSQATFGGYGYTF. CDR3 in DNA: TGTGCCAGCAGCCAAGCGACCTTCGGGGGGTATGGCTACACCTTC.

This clonotype was recorded at least ten times. The J gene is TRBJ2-1, the V gene TRBV20-1; TRBD1 might be the D (5 bases). V lost 5 bases and J 8 bases, leaving 16 bases between the germline ends. This CDR3 has 13 amino acids. Germline lookup yields CDR1 DFQATT and CDR2 SNEGSKA (reference sequence). The chain's CDR3 is CSAGATAKHEQFF. The CDR3 nucleotides read TGCAGTGCTGGGGCGACTGCCAAGCATGAGCAGTTCTTC.

This clonotype has just a few counts. The chain is built from TRBV28 and TRBJ1-5; D unclear. The CDR3 runs 13 residues. Per the germline V gene, CDR1 is MDHEN and CDR2 is SYDVKM. V gave up 10 bases and J gave up 7 bases, with 17 bases separating them. CDR3 sequence (DNA): TGTGCCACCACATCCAGTTTAGGCCAGCCCCAGCATTTT. It specifies CATTSSLGQPQHF. Filled out from reference TRBV28 and TRBJ1-5, the complete variable domain reads DVKVTQSSRYLVKRTGEKVFLECVQDMDHENMFWYRQDPGLGLRLIYFSYDVKMKEKGDIPEGYSVSREKKERFSLILESASTNQTSMYLCATTSSLGQPQHFGDGTRLSIL.

This clonotype appeared many times. The chain employs TRBV6-2 or TRBV6-3 and TRBJ2-1; D is perhaps TRBD1 (5 bases). Germline loops: CDR1 MNHEY, CDR2 SVGEGT. Between the trimmed V and J ends, which lost 1 base and 5 bases, there was a span of 6 bases. CDR3 length equals 13 residues. CDR3 region: CASSYFRDNEQFF. In nucleotides, the CDR3 is TGTGCCAGCAGTTACTTCAGGGACAATGAGCAGTTCTTC.

Ten or more counts support this clonotype. The V and J genes are TRBV29-1 and TRBJ2-1; no firm D call. Trimming pared 7 bases from V and 6 bases from J, leaving 19 bases between. Looked up from germline, CDR1 is SQVTM and CDR2 is ANQGSEA. CDR3 length equals 14 residues. The CDR3 DNA reads TGCAGCGCCCTGGGCGGTGGAGTGGGCAATGAGCAGTTCTTC. The encoded protein is CSALGGGVGNEQFF.

This clonotype was detected many times. The CDR3 here is CASSFRGGLNEQFF. CDR3 nucleotide sequence: TGTGCCAGCAGTTTTAGAGGGGGTCTCAATGAGCAGTTCTTC. V gene TRBV12-3 or TRBV12-4 combines with J gene TRBJ2-1; D possibly corresponds to TRBD1 (6 bases). The CDR3 is 14 amino acids. Trimming stripped 3 bases from V and 6 bases from J, with 12 bases between.

This clonotype was observed a handful of times. The genes are TRBV2 and TRBJ2-2; TRBD1 is a possible D gene (6 bases). The CDR3 is 13 amino acids. Germline V gene sequence: CDR1 SNHLY, CDR2 FYNNEI. Trimming left V 7 bases short and J 6 bases short, with 12 bases between. The CDR3 DNA reads TGTGCCAGCACCGCGGACAGCCCCGGGGAGCTGTTTTTT. It encodes CASTADSPGELFF.

The V call is TRBV6-1, the J call TRBJ2-2, with a tentative D call TRBD1 (5 bases). Per the germline V gene, CDR1 is MNHNS and CDR2 is SASEGT. The length of the CDR3 is 12 residues. Trimming removed 9 bases at V and 1 base at J, with 6 bases between. The CDR3 bases are TGTGCCAGTCAGGGGAACACCGGGGAGCTGTTTTTT. Its protein product is CASQGNTGELFF.